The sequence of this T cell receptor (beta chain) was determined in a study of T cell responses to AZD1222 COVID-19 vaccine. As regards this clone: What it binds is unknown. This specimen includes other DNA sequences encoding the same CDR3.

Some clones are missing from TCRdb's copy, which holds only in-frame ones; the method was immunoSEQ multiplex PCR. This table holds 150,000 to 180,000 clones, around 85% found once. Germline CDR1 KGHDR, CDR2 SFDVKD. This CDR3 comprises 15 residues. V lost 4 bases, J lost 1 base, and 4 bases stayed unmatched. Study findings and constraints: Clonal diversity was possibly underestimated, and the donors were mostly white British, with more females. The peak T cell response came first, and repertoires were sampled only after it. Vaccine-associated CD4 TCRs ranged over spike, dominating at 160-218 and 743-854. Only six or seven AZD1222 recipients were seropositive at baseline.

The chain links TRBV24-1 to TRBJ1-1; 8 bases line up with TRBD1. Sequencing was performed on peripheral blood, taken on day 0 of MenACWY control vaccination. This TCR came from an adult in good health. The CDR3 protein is CATSDPGTGNTEAFF. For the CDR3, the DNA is TGTGCCACCAGTGACCCTGGGACAGGGAACACTGAAGCTTTCTTT.